The clone carrying this T cell receptor beta chain was seen only once. Its antigen is as yet unknown. Libraries were prepared by immunoSEQ multiplex PCR; TCRdb keeps only in-frame clonotypes and omits some of them. The repertoire holds about 84,000 clones, with around four fifths as singletons. This sample is drawn from a study of a mutant IDH1 vaccine in newly diagnosed glioma. The overall study: Patients got their first vaccination 4-6 weeks after radiotherapy alone, or with temozolomide cycles. Former treatment meant radiotherapy, temozolomide, or both; the majority had gotten both. Study-wide points: There were vaccine-induced immune responses in around 94% of the patients.

The CDR3 extends over 13 amino acids. The V end was cut by 0 bases, the J end by 4 bases, with 6 bases between. Germline loops: CDR1 LGHNA, CDR2 YSLEER. This sample's time point: week 47, end of study. Topical imiquimod was applied with each vaccine dose, which held 300 ug of mutant IDH1 20-mer peptide. In weeks 1, 3, 5, 7, 11, 15, 19 and 23, patients were immunized, eight times in all. Source: PBMCs, taken from a glioma patient whose treatment included an IDH1 peptide vaccine. The source is a man in his forties or fifties with glioma. The rearrangement links TRBV4-3 to TRBJ2-5, with unresolved D. The CDR3 loop reads CASSQETGETQYF. In DNA, the CDR3 is TGCGCCAGCAGCCAAGAGACCGGAGAGACCCAGTACTTC.